The 17 T cell receptor beta chains below were found in one sample sequenced in a study of blood T cell repertoires in COVID-19. This table comes from immunoSEQ multiplex PCR, and its TCRdb copy is limited to in-frame clones, with some not included. The sample lists 270,000 or so clones; 80% to 90% were seen once. Source material: peripheral blood. The receptor set was obtained from a woman in her twenties or thirties with COVID-19, enrolled during active disease.

The chain links TRBV15 to TRBJ1-2, with 8 bases fitting TRBD1. V lost 5 bases to trimming and J lost 5 bases; unmatched junction nucleotides: 10. CDR1 is LNHNV, CDR2 YYDKDF, per germline (reference sequence). The CDR3 totals 15 residues. CDR3 nucleotide sequence: TGTGCCACCAGCGGATTGACAGGGGTCGGTTATGGCTACACCTTC. Its protein is CATSGLTGVGYGYTF.

The genes are TRBV7-9 and TRBJ2-2; the match to TRBD2 covers 15 bases. Germline V gene lookup returns CDR1 SEHNR and CDR2 FQNEAQ (reference sequence). Trimming cost V 5 bases and J 1 base; bases outside gene matches: 5. This CDR3 has 18 residues. CDR3 coding DNA: TGTGCCAGCAGCGCGGGACTAGCGGGGGGCAGGAACACCGGGGAGCTGTTTTTT. It specifies CASSAGLAGGRNTGELFF. The complete variable domain, with remaining parts taken from reference TRBV7-9 and TRBJ2-2, reads DTGVSQNPRHKITKRGQNVTFRCDPISEHNRLYWYRQTLGQGPEFLTYFQNEAQLEKSRLLSDRFSAERPKGSFSTLEIQRTEQGDSAMYLCASSAGLAGGRNTGELFFGEGSRLTVL.

J is TRBJ2-7 and V is TRBV10-1, with D maybe TRBD2 (5 bases). The CDR3 runs 15 residues. The ends were cut back, 2 bases at V and 7 bases at J, with 18 bases in the middle. The V gene's germline CDR1 is WNHNN and CDR2 SYGVQD (reference sequence). The chain's CDR3 is CASSEGEYDLGEQYF. In DNA, the CDR3 is TGCGCCAGCAGTGAGGGGGAGTACGATCTCGGAGAGCAGTACTTC.

The chain employs TRBV7-2 and TRBJ1-1; TRBD1 agrees at 7 bases. Germline V CDR1 and CDR2: SGHTA, FQGNSA. CDR3 length equals 14 residues. With 3 bases clipped from V and 3 bases from J, the junction kept 4 bases outside the gene matches. CDR3 sequence reads: CASSFRTGDTEAFF. In nucleotides, the CDR3 is TGTGCCAGCAGCTTTCGGACAGGCGACACTGAAGCTTTCTTT.

The chain has TRBV29-1 and TRBJ2-1; 9 bases match TRBD1. Germline V CDR1 and CDR2: SQVTM, ANQGSEA. The V gene end was trimmed by 7 bases and the J gene end by 3 bases; junction bases not matched to a gene: 7. This CDR3 contains 14 residues. The DNA of the CDR3 is TGCAGCGCCCCCCGGGACAGGGACTACAATGAGCAGTTCTTC. It codes for CSAPRDRDYNEQFF.

The rearrangement uses TRBV2 and TRBJ1-2; 8 nucleotides match TRBD1. V lost 3 bases, J lost 4 bases, and 10 bases stayed unmatched. Germline V gives CDR1 SNHLY, CDR2 FYNNEI. The CDR3 is made up of 16 amino acids. The CDR3 bases are TGTGCCAGCAGTGAGGGGGGACCAGGGGGCCCCTATGGCTACACCTTC. Encoded protein: CASSEGGPGGPYGYTF.

The chain employs TRBV10-2 and TRBJ2-5, with 11 bases fitting TRBD2. V was clipped by 3 bases and J by 5 bases; unmatched bases: 8. Germline CDR1 reads WSHSY; CDR2 reads SAAADI. CDR3 size: 16 residues. As DNA, the CDR3 is TGCGCCAGCAGTGAAGTACTAGCGGGGGCCAGGGAGACCCAGTACTTC. Amino acids: CASSEVLAGARETQYF.

Only one count was recorded for this clone. The chain couples TRBV2 to TRBJ1-6; no definite D call. The CDR3 runs 15 residues. V was trimmed by 3 bases and J by 6 bases, leaving 12 bases between them. Germline V gene data show CDR1 as SNHLY and CDR2 as FYNNEI. CDR3 nucleotide sequence: TGTGCCAGCAGTGATTGGCAGACTTCTAATTCACCCCTCCACTTT. The encoded protein is CASSDWQTSNSPLHF.

The chain links TRBV5-4 to TRBJ1-2; D unclear. The CDR3 loop spans 15 amino acids. Germline CDR1 and CDR2: SGHNT and YYREEE (reference sequence). Trimming stripped 4 bases from V and 6 bases from J, with 19 bases between. In DNA, the CDR3 is TGTGCCAGCAGCCCGCGGCAGGACGGGCGGGATGGCTACACCTTC. Its protein product is CASSPRQDGRDGYTF.

The V gene is TRBV5-5, the J gene TRBJ2-5; 11 bases match TRBD1. The germline V gene encodes CDR1 SGHKS and CDR2 YYEKEE (reference sequence). The J segment lost 5 bases and the V segment lost 0 bases, leaving 6 bases of the junction unmatched. The CDR3 is made up of 16 amino acids. The CDR3 nucleotides read TGTGCCAGCAGCTTGGGCCACCGGGACAGGGGGGAGACCCAGTACTTC. It encodes CASSLGHRDRGETQYF. Based on the CDR3 plus reference TRBV5-5 and TRBJ2-5, the full variable domain is DAGVTQSPTHLIKTRGQQVTLRCSPISGHKSVSWYQQVLGQGPQFIFQYYEKEERGRGNFPDRFSARQFPNYSSELNVNALLLGDSALYLCASSLGHRDRGETQYFGPGTRLLVL.

The rearrangement links TRBV4-1 to TRBJ2-7; D unclear. Germline loops: CDR1 MGHRA, CDR2 YSYEKL. Trimming removed 1 base from V and 0 bases from J, with 10 bases in between. This CDR3 region has 15 residues. Here the CDR3 reads CASSQGSSASYEQYF. The CDR3 DNA is TGCGCCAGCAGCCAAGGTTCTAGTGCCTCCTACGAGCAGTACTTC.

This clone was seen once. The rearrangement uses TRBV11-1 and TRBJ1-2; D unclear. This CDR3 region has 11 residues. Germline CDR1 and CDR2: SGHAT and FQDESV (reference sequence). V was shortened by 8 bases and J by 8 bases, with 12 bases between the two germline ends. CDR3 region: CASGHRGGYTF. Here the CDR3 DNA reads TGTGCCAGCGGTCACCGAGGAGGCTACACCTTC.

The chain employs TRBV11-2 and TRBJ2-7; 7 positions match TRBD1. Losses at the gene ends were 3 bases for V and 4 bases for J; bases not matched to a gene: 6. The germline CDR1 and CDR2 sequences are SGHAT and FQNNGV. CDR3 size: 14 residues. The CDR3 reads CASSLGGTAYEQYF. In nucleotides, the CDR3 is TGTGCCAGCAGCTTGGGTGGGACAGCTTACGAGCAGTACTTC.

The V gene is TRBV6-5, the J gene TRBJ1-2; D gene uncertain. There are 14 residues in the CDR3. The germline V and J ends were trimmed by 2 bases and 1 base, with 8 bases remaining between them. Looked up from germline, CDR1 is MNHEY and CDR2 is SVGAGI. CDR3: CASSYRGLNYGYTF. DNA of the CDR3: TGTGCCAGCAGTTACCGAGGACTTAACTATGGCTACACCTTC.

The gene calls are TRBV2 and TRBJ1-4, with 10 bases identical to TRBD1. CDR3 length equals 16 residues. Germline V gene sequence: CDR1 SNHLY, CDR2 FYNNEI. Trimming at V came to 2 bases and at J to 4 bases, leaving 4 bases not matched to a gene. The CDR3 region has the DNA TGTGCCAGCAGTGAAAGACAGGGGGCGGATAATGAAAAACTGTTTTTT. Translated: CASSERQGADNEKLFF. The complete variable domain, with remaining parts taken from reference TRBV2 and TRBJ1-4, reads EPEVTQTPSHQVTQMGQEVILRCVPISNHLYFYWYRQILGQKVEFLVSFYNNEISEKSEIFDDQFSVERPDGSNFTLKIRSTKLEDSAMYFCASSERQGADNEKLFFGSGTQLSVL.

The CDR3 DNA is TGTGCCAGCAGCCAAGGGAGGTTTGGAAACACCATATATTTT. Its translation: CASSQGRFGNTIYF. The gene calls are TRBV3-1 (or the pseudogene TRBV3-2) and TRBJ1-3; D gene ambiguous. Germline CDR1 reads LGHDT; CDR2 reads YNNKEL (reference sequence). The length of the CDR3 is 14 residues. Between the trimmed V and J ends, which lost 1 base and 3 bases, there was a span of 7 bases.

The CDR3 sequence is CASSWTAPSPVAFF. CDR3 DNA sequence: TGTGCCAGCAGCTGGACAGCCCCGTCGCCGGTAGCTTTCTTT. The V and J genes are TRBV7-2 and TRBJ1-1, with D possibly TRBD1 on 6 matching bases. The CDR3 covers 14 residues. Germline values: CDR1 SGHTA, CDR2 FQGNSA. The germline V and J ends were trimmed by 4 bases and 10 bases, with 19 bases remaining between them.